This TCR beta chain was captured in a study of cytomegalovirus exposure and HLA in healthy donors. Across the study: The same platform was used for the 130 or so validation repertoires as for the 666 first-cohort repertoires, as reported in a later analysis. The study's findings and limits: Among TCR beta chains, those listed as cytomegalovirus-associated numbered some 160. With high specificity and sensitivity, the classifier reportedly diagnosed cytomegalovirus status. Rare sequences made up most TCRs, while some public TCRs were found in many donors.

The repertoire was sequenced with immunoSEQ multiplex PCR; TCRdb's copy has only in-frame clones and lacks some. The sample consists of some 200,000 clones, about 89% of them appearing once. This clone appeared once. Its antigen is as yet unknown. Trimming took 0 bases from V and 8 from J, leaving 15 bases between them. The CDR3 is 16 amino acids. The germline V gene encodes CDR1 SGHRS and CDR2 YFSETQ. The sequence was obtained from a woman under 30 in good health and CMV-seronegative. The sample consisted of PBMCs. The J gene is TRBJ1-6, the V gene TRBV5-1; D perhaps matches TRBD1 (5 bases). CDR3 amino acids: CASSLGQIGRDSPLHF. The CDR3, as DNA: TGCGCCAGCAGCTTGGGACAGATCGGGAGGGATTCACCCCTCCACTTT. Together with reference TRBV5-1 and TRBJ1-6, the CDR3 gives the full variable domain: KAGVTQTPRYLIKTRGQQVTLSCSPISGHRSVSWYQQTPGQGLQFLFEYFSETQRNKGNFPGRFSGRQFSNSRSEMNVSTLELGDSALYLCASSLGQIGRDSPLHFGNGTRLTVT.